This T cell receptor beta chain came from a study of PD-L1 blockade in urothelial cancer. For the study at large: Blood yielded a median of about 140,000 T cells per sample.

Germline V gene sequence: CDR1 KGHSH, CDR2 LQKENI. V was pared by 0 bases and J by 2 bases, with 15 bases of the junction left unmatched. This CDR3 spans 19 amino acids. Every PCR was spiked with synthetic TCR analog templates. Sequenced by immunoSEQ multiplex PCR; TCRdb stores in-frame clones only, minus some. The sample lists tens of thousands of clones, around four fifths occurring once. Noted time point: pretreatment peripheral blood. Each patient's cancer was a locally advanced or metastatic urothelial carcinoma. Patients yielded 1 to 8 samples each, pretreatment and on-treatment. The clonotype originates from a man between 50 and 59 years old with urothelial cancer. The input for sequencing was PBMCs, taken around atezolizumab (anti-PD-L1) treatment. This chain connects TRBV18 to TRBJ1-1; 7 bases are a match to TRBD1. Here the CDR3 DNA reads TGTGCCAGCTCACCACCGGGCGGGACAGCCAACTCTTTTAACACTGAAGCTTTCTTT. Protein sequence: CASSPPGGTANSFNTEAFF.